The rows below give T cell receptor beta chains drawn from one sample of a study of cytomegalovirus exposure and HLA in healthy donors. Only in-frame clones appear in the TCRdb table, and some are missing; sequencing was by immunoSEQ multiplex PCR. The table records roughly 98,000 clones, 75% to 85% of them present only once. The sequencing sample was made of PBMCs. The receptors come from a young man in good health and CMV-seropositive. The CDR3 runs from the conserved cysteine through the conserved F or W. A D gene is named only where the DNA matches it firmly. Clone size is stated in some rows and not others, as once, few, many or a class when expanded.

v_call	d_call	clone_size	j_call	cdr3_nt	cdr3_aa
TRBV2	TRBD2	.	TRBJ2-1	TGTGCCAGCACACGGACTAGCGGGGAGCAGTTCTTC	CASTRTSGEQFF
TRBV9	TRBD1	.	TRBJ2-4	TGTGCCAGCAGCGTAGAGGAGGACAGGGGAACCAAAAACATTCAGTACTTC	CASSVEEDRGTKNIQYF
TRBV4-1	.	once	TRBJ2-7	TGCGCCAGCAGCCAACCCTCGACAGGAACCTACGAGCAGTACTTC	CASSQPSTGTYEQYF
TRBV11-2	TRBD1	.	TRBJ1-1	TGTGCCAGCAGCCTCCGCCCGGGACAGGGGATACGGTTAACTGAAGCTTTCTTT	CASSLRPGQGIRLTEAFF
TRBV10-1	TRBD2	.	TRBJ2-3	TGCGCCAGCAGTGCCCTACTAGCGGGGGGGCAAGATACGCAGTATTTT	CASSALLAGGQDTQYF
TRBV18	.	.	TRBJ1-6	TGTGCCAGCTCAGCCGACATAGGTTATTCACCCCTCCACTTT	CASSADIGYSPLHF
TRBV6-1	.	.	TRBJ2-3	TGTGCCGGGGTAGGGGGGGCTTCCACAGATACGCAGTATTTT	CAGVGGASTDTQYF
TRBV7-8	.	.	TRBJ2-4	TGTGCCAGCAGCTTCAGCCTTGGAGTTGCCAAAAACATTCAGTACTTC	CASSFSLGVAKNIQYF
TRBV10-2	TRBD1	.	TRBJ2-7	TGCGCCAGCAGTGATCCGGGACAGAACTACGAGCAGTACTTC	CASSDPGQNYEQYF
TRBV6-1	.	.	TRBJ2-7	TGTGCCAGCAGTTTGCGCCTCGGGGACGAGCAGTACTTC	CASSLRLGDEQYF
TRBV5-4	.	.	TRBJ2-5	TGTGCCAGCAGCCGGGCGACGGGAGAAGAGACCCAGTACTTC	CASSRATGEETQYF
TRBV6-1	TRBD2	.	TRBJ2-3	TGTGCCAGCAAACTCACCGGACTAGCGGGGGATACGCAGTATTTT	CASKLTGLAGDTQYF
TRBV6-5	.	.	TRBJ2-7	TGTGCCAGCAGTTACCCCCCGGGAGAGCAGTACTTC	CASSYPPGEQYF
TRBV5-5	.	.	TRBJ1-4	TGTGCCAGCAGCTTGGGAGTCAGGGAAAAACTGTTTTTT	CASSLGVREKLFF
TRBV28	TRBD1	.	TRBJ1-1	TGTGCCAGCAGGCTAACAGGGGCGACTGAAGCTTTCTTT	CASRLTGATEAFF
TRBV6-1	.	.	TRBJ1-1	TGTGCCAGCAGCCAGGACAGTAGGACTGAAGCTTTCTTT	CASSQDSRTEAFF
TRBV6-5	TRBD2	.	TRBJ2-1	TGTGCCAGCAGTTTCGGGACTAGCGGGGCGGGTGAGCAGTTCTTC	CASSFGTSGAGEQFF
TRBV5-4	TRBD1	.	TRBJ2-7	TGTGCCAGCAGCTTTCCGGGACAGGGTTCCCACGAGCAGTACTTC	CASSFPGQGSHEQYF
TRBV10-2	TRBD1	once	TRBJ1-2	TGCGCCAGCAGTGGCCCGGGACAGGGGGACTATGGCTACACCTTC	CASSGPGQGDYGYTF
TRBV19	.	once	TRBJ1-1	TGTGCCAGTCACAGGGCGATGAACACTGAAGCTTTCTTT	CASHRAMNTEAFF
TRBV28	TRBD1	.	TRBJ2-7	TGTGCCAGCTGCGACAGGGGGTCCTACGAGCAGTACTTC	CASCDRGSYEQYF
TRBV13	TRBD2	.	TRBJ2-7	TGTGCCAGCAGCTTGGGGGCACTAGCGGGGGACGAGCAGTACTTC	CASSLGALAGDEQYF
TRBV11-2	.	once	TRBJ1-5	TGTGCCAGCAGCCAGACGGCCGCGTTAGGGGTTCAGCCCCAGCATTTT	CASSQTAALGVQPQHF
TRBV5-1	TRBD2	.	TRBJ2-1	TGCGCCAGCAGCTGGCTAGCGGGGGCCAATGAGCAGTTCTTC	CASSWLAGANEQFF
TRBV10-3	TRBD2	.	TRBJ2-7	TGTGCCATCAGCTTACAGCGGGGCAGCTCCTACGAGCAGTACTTC	CAISLQRGSSYEQYF
TRBV15	.	.	TRBJ1-5	TGTGCCACCAGCAGAGACAGAAATAGCAATCAGCCCCAGCATTTT	CATSRDRNSNQPQHF
TRBV30	.	.	TRBJ2-7	TGTGCCTGGAGTGGTGTCAGGGGGGACGAGCAGTACTTC	CAWSGVRGDEQYF
TRBV10-2	TRBD2	.	TRBJ2-5	TGCGCCAGCAGTGCGCAGGGACTAAGTGGGGAGACCCAGTACTTC	CASSAQGLSGETQYF
TRBV9	.	few	TRBJ1-3	TGTGCCAGCAGCGTAGCCCCACAGGTAACCTCTGGAAACACCATATATTTT	CASSVAPQVTSGNTIYF
TRBV11-3	TRBD1	.	TRBJ1-1	TGTGCCAGCAGCTTAGGCGTTGGATTGGGACAGGCCACAACTGAAGCTTTCTTT	CASSLGVGLGQATTEAFF
TRBV4-1	.	.	TRBJ2-1	TGCGCCAGCAGCCAATCGACAGGTTCCTACAATGAGCAGTTCTTC	CASSQSTGSYNEQFF
TRBV28	.	.	TRBJ1-5	TGTGCCAGCAGACGCACAGGGTCTCATAGCAATCAGCCCCAGCATTTT	CASRRTGSHSNQPQHF
TRBV14	.	.	TRBJ2-1	TGTGCCAGCAGCCAAGTCGGCGGGCTCGAGCAGTTCTTC	CASSQVGGLEQFF
TRBV28	TRBD1	.	TRBJ2-7	TGTGCCAGCAGTCCAACCCCGGGACAGGGCTCCTACGAGCAGTACTTC	CASSPTPGQGSYEQYF
TRBV30	TRBD1	few	TRBJ1-5	TGTGCCTGGGGTGAAGGACAGGGTTTTGAGCCCCAGCATTTT	CAWGEGQGFEPQHF
TRBV5-8	.	.	TRBJ1-1	TGTGCCAGCAGCGGTGGGGCAGTTCTAGCTGAAGCTTTCTTT	CASSGGAVLAEAFF
TRBV4-2	.	.	TRBJ1-1	TGTGCCAGCAGCCAGTCCCTACAGGGAAGCAACACTGAAGCTTTCTTT	CASSQSLQGSNTEAFF
TRBV30	.	once	TRBJ1-1	TGTGCCTGGAGCAAAGGGAGGGAACGATTTGAAGCTTTCTTT	CAWSKGRERFEAFF
TRBV7-9	.	.	TRBJ1-4	TGTGCCAGCAGCAAACATGGAACTAATGAAAAACTGTTTTTT	CASSKHGTNEKLFF
TRBV15	.	.	TRBJ1-4	TGTGCCACCAGAATTGGGAGTAATGAAAAACTGTTTTTT	CATRIGSNEKLFF
TRBV6-5	.	once	TRBJ2-7	TGTGCCAGCAAGAACCCTTATGCAGGGAACGAGCAGTACTTC	CASKNPYAGNEQYF
TRBV19	.	.	TRBJ2-7	TGTGCCACCAGACATCAGAACAACTACGAGCAGTACTTC	CATRHQNNYEQYF
TRBV7-7	TRBD1	few	TRBJ1-3	TGTGCCAGCAGCTCGGGACAGCCTGGAAACACCATATATTTT	CASSSGQPGNTIYF
TRBV11-2	.	.	TRBJ1-6	TGTGCCAGCAGCCAGGGGAAGTATAATTCACCCCTCCACTTT	CASSQGKYNSPLHF
TRBV10-3	TRBD1	few	TRBJ1-2	TGTGCCATCAGGCCCTTACAGGGGCCAAGCGGCTACACCTTC	CAIRPLQGPSGYTF
TRBV9	TRBD2	.	TRBJ2-7	TGTGCCAGCAGCGTACGGACTAGCCAGGTCTACGAGCAGTACTTC	CASSVRTSQVYEQYF
TRBV7-7	TRBD1	.	TRBJ2-1	TGTGCCAGCAGCCCAAACCCGGGACAGCGAGAGCAGTTCTTC	CASSPNPGQREQFF
TRBV15	.	.	TRBJ1-1	TGTGCCACCAGCAGAGAAAACTTAGAGGACACTGAAGCTTTCTTT	CATSRENLEDTEAFF
TRBV14	TRBD1	.	TRBJ1-2	TGTGCCAGCAGCCAAGGCGGACAGGGGGTCTTTCTGAGCTATGGCTACACCTTC	CASSQGGQGVFLSYGYTF
TRBV7-6	TRBD1	.	TRBJ2-7	TGTGCCAGCAGCATCCAACCGGGACAGGGGGCCTACGAGCAGTACTTC	CASSIQPGQGAYEQYF
TRBV28	TRBD1	.	TRBJ2-7	TGTGCCAGCAGTCCACCGACAGGGGGCGGGTCCTACGAGCAGTACTTC	CASSPPTGGGSYEQYF
TRBV30	.	.	TRBJ1-6	TGTGCCTGGAGATCCCACGGACAGACACCTAATTCACCCCTCCACTTT	CAWRSHGQTPNSPLHF
TRBV27	TRBD2	.	TRBJ2-1	TGTGCCAGCAGACAAGTAGCGGGGGGCTACAATGAGCAGTTCTTC	CASRQVAGGYNEQFF
TRBV5-8	TRBD2	few	TRBJ2-1	TGTGCCAGCAGCTTCGGCGGGGGTAACAATGAGCAGTTCTTC	CASSFGGGNNEQFF
TRBV6-6	TRBD1	.	TRBJ1-2	TGTGCCAGCAGGGGAGAGACAGGGAGGCTCTATGGCTACACCTTC	CASRGETGRLYGYTF
TRBV28	.	.	TRBJ1-5	TGTGCCAGCAGTTACCGACAGGTCAGGGATCAGCCCCAGCATTTT	CASSYRQVRDQPQHF
TRBV5-1	TRBD1	.	TRBJ2-2	TGCGCCAGCAGGGAGCAGGACAGGGGGGAGCTGTTTTTT	CASREQDRGELFF
TRBV18	.	.	TRBJ2-3	TGTGCCAGCTCACCAACGAACAGAGATACGCAGTATTTT	CASSPTNRDTQYF
TRBV4-1	.	.	TRBJ1-1	TGCGCCAGCAGCCCCGGGACTCGTAGGGAGACTGAAGCTTTCTTT	CASSPGTRRETEAFF